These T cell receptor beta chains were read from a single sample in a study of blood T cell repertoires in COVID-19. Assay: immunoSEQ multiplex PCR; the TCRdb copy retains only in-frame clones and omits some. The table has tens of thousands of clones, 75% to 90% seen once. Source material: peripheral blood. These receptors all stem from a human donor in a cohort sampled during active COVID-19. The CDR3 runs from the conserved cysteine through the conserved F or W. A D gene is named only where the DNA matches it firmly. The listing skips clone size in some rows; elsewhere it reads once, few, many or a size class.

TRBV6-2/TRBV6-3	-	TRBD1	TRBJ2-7	TGTGCCAGCAGCTCCGGGACAGGGGGCGAGCAGTACTTC	CASSSGTGGEQYF
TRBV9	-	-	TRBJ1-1	TGTGCCAGCAGGAGGGGGAGAATGAACACTGAAGCTTTCTTT	CASRRGRMNTEAFF
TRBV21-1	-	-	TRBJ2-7	TGTGCCAGCCATGTGGGGACTAGCGCCTACGAGCAGTACTTC	CASHVGTSAYEQYF
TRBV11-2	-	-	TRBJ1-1	TGTGCCAGCAGCTTAGAACGGGGTTCTGAAGCTTTCTTT	CASSLERGSEAFF
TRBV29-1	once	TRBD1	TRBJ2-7	TGCAGCGTTAAGTCGGACAGGGCGCGACCCCCCGGCCTCTACGAGCAGTACTTC	CSVKSDRARPPGLYEQYF
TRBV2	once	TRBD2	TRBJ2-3	TGTGCCAGCACCATCCCGGCCACTAGCGGGAGCACAGATACGCAGTATTTT	CASTIPATSGSTDTQYF
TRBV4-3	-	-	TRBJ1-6	TGCGCCAGCAGCCAAGATTCGGAGGGATCACCCCTCCACTTT	CASSQDSEGSPLHF
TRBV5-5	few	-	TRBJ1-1	TGTGCCAGCAGCTCAGGGAATTGGGGCACTGAAGCTTTCTTT	CASSSGNWGTEAFF
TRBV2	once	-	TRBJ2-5	TGTGCCAGCACTCGACTCGTTCAAGAGACCCAGTACTTC	CASTRLVQETQYF
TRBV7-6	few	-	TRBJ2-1	TGTGCCAGCAGCTTAGTCCCATGGACTATCGGGCAATCCTACAATGAGCAGTTCTTC	CASSLVPWTIGQSYNEQFF
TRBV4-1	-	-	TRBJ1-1	TGCGCCAGCAGCCAAATTCGACAGAGCAACACTGAAGCTTTCTTT	CASSQIRQSNTEAFF
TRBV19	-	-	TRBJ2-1	TGTGCCAGTAGTTCCACAATGTGGGGCGATGAGCAGTTCTTC	CASSSTMWGDEQFF
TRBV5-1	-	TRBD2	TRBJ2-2	TGCGCCAGCAGCTTGGAAGCGGGAGGGATTACCGGGGAGCTGTTTTTT	CASSLEAGGITGELFF
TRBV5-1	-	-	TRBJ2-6	TGCGCCAGCAGGAGGAGCTCTGGGGCCAACGTCCTGACTTTC	CASRRSSGANVLTF
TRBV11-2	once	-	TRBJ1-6	TGTGCCAGCAGCGGAGGGGTAACCTATAATTCACCCCTCCACTTT	CASSGGVTYNSPLHF
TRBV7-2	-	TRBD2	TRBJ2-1	TGTGCCAGCAGCCACCCGGGACTAGCGGGCAGTGAGCAGTTCTTC	CASSHPGLAGSEQFF
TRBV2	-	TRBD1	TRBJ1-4	TGTGCCAGCAGTGAGGTGACAGGGGAAATCAAAAAACTGTTTTTT	CASSEVTGEIKKLFF
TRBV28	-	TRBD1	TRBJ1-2	TGTGCCAGCCTTGCGACAGGGGGTTACTATGGCTACACCTTC	CASLATGGYYGYTF
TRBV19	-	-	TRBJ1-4	TGTGCCAGTAAGTTAGAAAGTCTTCCCTGTTGGGAAAAACTGTTTTTT	CASKLESLPCWEKLFF
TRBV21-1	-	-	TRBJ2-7	TGTGCCAGCAGCAAAGGGGGGGGACAGGGTATGGACTACGAGCAGTACTTC	CASSKGGGQGMDYEQYF
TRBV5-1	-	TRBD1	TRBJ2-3	TGCGCCAGCAGCTCGAGACAGGGAAGAGGCACAGATACGCAGTATTTT	CASSSRQGRGTDTQYF
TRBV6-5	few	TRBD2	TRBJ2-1	TGTGCCAGCTGGGGGGGTCCCTCCTACAATGAGCAGTTCTTC	CASWGGPSYNEQFF
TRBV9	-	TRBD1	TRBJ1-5	TGTGCCAGCAGCGGGGACAGGAGCCCAGGGCCCCAGCATTTT	CASSGDRSPGPQHF
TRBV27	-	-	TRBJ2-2	TGTGCCAGCAGTATCAGGGAGAACACCGGGGAGCTGTTTTTT	CASSIRENTGELFF
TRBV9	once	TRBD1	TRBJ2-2	TGTGCCAGCAGCGTAACTGGACAGGCGAACACCGGGGAGCTGTTTTTT	CASSVTGQANTGELFF